This T cell receptor beta chain was documented in a study of blood T cell repertoires in COVID-19. Here immunoSEQ multiplex PCR was the method, and the copy in TCRdb shows in-frame clones only, minus some. The table lists hundreds of thousands of clones, 80% to 90% of them singletons. The CDR3 is made up of 14 amino acids. CDR1 is SNHLY, CDR2 FYNNEI, per germline. V gave up 0 bases and J gave up 1 base, with 7 bases separating them. This TCR came from a man aged 25-45 years who had recovered from COVID-19. This rearrangement joins TRBV2 to TRBJ2-7; D may be TRBD2 (5 bases). The sequenced sample consisted of PBMCs or T cells enriched from blood (not recorded which). CDR3 nucleotides: TGTGCCAGCAGTGAAGCGCGACTATCCTACGAGCAGTACTTC. Translated: CASSEARLSYEQYF.